At least ten counts were recorded for the clone carrying this T cell receptor (beta chain). Germline values: CDR1 SGHDN, CDR2 FVKESK. The CDR3 is 15 residues long. The germline V and J ends were trimmed by 2 bases and 5 bases, with 15 bases remaining between them. Profiling that covered TCR beta VDJ and CDR3 relied on genomic DNA as its template. Each CDR3 protein is one row after TCRdb ran MiXCR on the reads. The data show approximately 190,000 distinct CDR3 sequences, more than 45% seen once. By flow cytometry, patients selected for sequencing had shown an expansion of CD8+CD57+ cells. With no exception, the patients had severe acquired aplastic anemia. The data originate from a study of CD8+CD57+ T cells in acquired aplastic anemia.

The clonotype comes from a human donor with aplastic anemia. This chain uses TRBV14 with TRBJ1-2, with D unresolved. What was sequenced was sorted CD4+, CD8+, or CD8+CD57+ T cells (not recorded which) from PBMCs. The CDR3 loop reads CASSQTPARYYGYTF. CDR3 bases: TGTGCCAGCAGCCAAACGCCCGCTAGATATTATGGCTACACCTTC.